The subject of this entry is one TCR beta chain. These data come from a study of blood T cell repertoires in COVID-19. Enrollment of patients from Seattle took place during active infection, with longitudinal follow-up. CDR3 length: 19 amino acids. Germline V gives CDR1 MNHEY, CDR2 SMNVEV (reference sequence). Trimming removed 6 bases from V and 2 bases from J, with 27 bases in between. Here immunoSEQ multiplex PCR was the method, and the copy in TCRdb shows in-frame clones only, minus some. The repertoire holds about 260,000 clones, with around 90% as singletons. The TCR sequence derives from a person aged 18-29 years with COVID-19, enrolled during active disease. V gene TRBV27 combines with J gene TRBJ2-3; a weak D match, TRBD2 (6 bases). Specimen: peripheral blood. The CDR3 coding sequence is TGTGCCAGCAGCCTAACCACCTGGCGGGACCTCCCCCCCACAGATACGCAGTATTTT. It codes for CASSLTTWRDLPPTDTQYF.